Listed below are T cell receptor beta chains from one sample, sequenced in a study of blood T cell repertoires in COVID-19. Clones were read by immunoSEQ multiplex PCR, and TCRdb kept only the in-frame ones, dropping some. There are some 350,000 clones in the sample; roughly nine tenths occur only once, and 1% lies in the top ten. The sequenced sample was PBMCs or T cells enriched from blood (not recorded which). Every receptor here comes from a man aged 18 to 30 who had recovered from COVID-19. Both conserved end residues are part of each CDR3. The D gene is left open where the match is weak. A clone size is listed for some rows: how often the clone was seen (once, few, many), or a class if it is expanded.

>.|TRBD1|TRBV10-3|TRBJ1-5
CAISEGQGGQPQHF
TGTGCCATCAGTGAGGGACAGGGAGGTCAGCCCCAGCATTTT
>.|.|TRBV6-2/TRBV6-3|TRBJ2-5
CASSARSLREPQYF
TGTGCCAGCAGTGCGCGGTCACTCCGGGAGCCCCAGTACTTC
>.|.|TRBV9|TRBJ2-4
CASSVGLGSMAKNIQYF
TGTGCCAGCAGCGTAGGACTAGGGAGCATGGCCAAAAACATTCAGTACTTC
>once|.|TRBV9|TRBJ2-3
CASSVGTIADTQYF
TGTGCCAGCAGCGTAGGTACAATTGCAGATACGCAGTATTTT
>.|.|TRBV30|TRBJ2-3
CAWDSSTDTQYF
TGTGCCTGGGACAGTTCCACAGATACGCAGTATTTT
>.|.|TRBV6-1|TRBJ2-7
CASSEPQTGDYTYEQYF
TGTGCCAGCAGTGAACCACAGACAGGGGACTATACCTACGAGCAGTACTTC
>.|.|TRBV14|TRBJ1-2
CASSQEEAGADLNYGYTF
TGTGCCAGCAGCCAAGAGGAGGCGGGGGCTGACCTCAACTATGGCTACACCTTC
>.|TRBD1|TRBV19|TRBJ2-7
CASSDRGNEQYF
TGTGCCAGTAGCGACAGGGGGAACGAGCAGTACTTC
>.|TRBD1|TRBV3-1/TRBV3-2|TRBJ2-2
CASSQEWTGNTGELFF
TGTGCCAGCAGCCAAGAGTGGACAGGGAACACCGGGGAGCTGTTTTTT
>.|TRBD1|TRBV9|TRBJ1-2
CASSVVSQTDRNRNGYTF
TGTGCCAGCAGCGTAGTAAGCCAGACGGACAGGAATCGAAATGGCTACACCTTC
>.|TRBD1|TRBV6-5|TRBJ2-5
CATWTGLSETQYF
TGTGCCACTTGGACAGGGTTATCGGAGACCCAGTACTTC
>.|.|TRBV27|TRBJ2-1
CASRKERAFYNEQFF
TGTGCCAGCAGGAAAGAGAGGGCCTTCTACAATGAGCAGTTCTTC
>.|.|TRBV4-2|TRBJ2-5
CASSQGAAGDGTQYF
TGTGCCAGCAGCCAAGGGGCAGCAGGGGATGGGACCCAGTACTTC
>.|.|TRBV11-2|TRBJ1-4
CASSFRRPNEKLFF
TGTGCCAGCAGCTTCCGGCGGCCCAATGAAAAACTGTTTTTT
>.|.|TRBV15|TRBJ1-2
CATSRGARVTLDYGYTF
TGTGCCACCAGCAGAGGGGCCAGGGTCACGCTTGACTATGGCTACACCTTC
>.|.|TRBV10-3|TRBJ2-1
CAISDQGGNEQFF
TGTGCCATCAGTGATCAGGGGGGTAATGAGCAGTTCTTC
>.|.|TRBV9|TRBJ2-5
CASSVGGAQETQYF
TGTGCCAGCAGCGTAGGCGGGGCCCAAGAGACCCAGTACTTC
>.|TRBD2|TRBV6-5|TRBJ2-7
CASSWGREGPYEQYF
TGTGCCAGCAGTTGGGGGAGGGAGGGGCCCTACGAGCAGTACTTC
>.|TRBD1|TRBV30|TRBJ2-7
CAWSPGTDYEQYF
TGTGCCTGGAGCCCCGGGACAGACTACGAGCAGTACTTC
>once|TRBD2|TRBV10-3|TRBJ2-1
CAISETSVAGVF
TGTGCCATCAGTGAGACCTCTGTAGCGGGAGTCTTC
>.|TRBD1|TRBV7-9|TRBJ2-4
CASSLERGTGGLNIQYF
TGTGCCAGCAGCTTAGAACGGGGGACAGGGGGCTTAAACATTCAGTACTTC
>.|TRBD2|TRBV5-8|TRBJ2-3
CASSHRLAGGRDTQYF
TGTGCCAGCAGCCACCGTCTAGCGGGAGGGCGAGATACGCAGTATTTT
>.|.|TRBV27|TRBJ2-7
CASSLRRGSYEQYF
TGTGCCAGCAGTCTCCGACGGGGATCCTACGAGCAGTACTTC
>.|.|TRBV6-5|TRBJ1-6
CASSYSPTGINSPLHF
TGTGCCAGCAGTTACTCCCCCACAGGGATCAATTCACCCCTCCACTTT
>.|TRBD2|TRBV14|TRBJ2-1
CASRGTSGGYNEQFF
TGTGCCAGCAGGGGGACTAGCGGGGGTTACAATGAGCAGTTCTTC
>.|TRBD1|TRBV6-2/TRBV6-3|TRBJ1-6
CASSWDRTNSPLHF
TGTGCCAGCAGTTGGGACAGAACTAATTCACCCCTCCACTTT
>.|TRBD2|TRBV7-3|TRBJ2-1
CASSLGLAGGYGQFF
TGTGCCAGCAGCTTAGGCCTAGCGGGAGGATATGGGCAGTTCTTC
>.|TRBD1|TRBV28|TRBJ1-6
CASSPGTGARSPLHF
TGTGCCAGCAGCCCCGGGACAGGGGCGAGATCACCCCTCCACTTT
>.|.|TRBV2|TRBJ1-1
CASSVQWNTEAFF
TGTGCCAGCAGTGTTCAATGGAACACTGAAGCTTTCTTT
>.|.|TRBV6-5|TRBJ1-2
CASSYGGSNYGYTF
TGTGCCAGCAGTTACGGCGGTTCTAACTATGGCTACACCTTC
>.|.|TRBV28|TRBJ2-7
CASSPGQPPYEQYF
TGTGCCAGCAGTCCCGGACAGCCCCCCTACGAGCAGTACTTC
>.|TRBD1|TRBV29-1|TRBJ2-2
CSVAPGTGNTGELFF
TGCAGCGTTGCGCCGGGGACAGGGAACACCGGGGAGCTGTTTTTT
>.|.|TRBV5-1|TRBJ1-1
CASSLARYQNTEAFF
TGCGCCAGCAGCTTGGCGCGGTACCAGAACACTGAAGCTTTCTTT
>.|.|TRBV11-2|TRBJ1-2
CASSFLSDYGYTF
TGTGCCAGCAGCTTTCTTAGTGACTATGGCTACACCTTC
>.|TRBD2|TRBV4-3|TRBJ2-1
CASSQVTSGRGGEQFF
TGCGCCAGCAGCCAAGTTACTAGCGGGAGAGGGGGTGAGCAGTTCTTC
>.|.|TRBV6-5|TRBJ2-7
CASRSPGQTYEQYF
TGTGCCAGCAGATCTCCAGGGCAGACCTACGAGCAGTACTTC
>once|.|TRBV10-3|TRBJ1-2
CAISETGLGYGYTF
TGTGCCATCAGTGAGACAGGGCTTGGCTATGGCTACACCTTC
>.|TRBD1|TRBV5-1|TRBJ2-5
CASSLDRAQYF
TGCGCCAGCAGCTTAGACAGGGCCCAGTACTTC
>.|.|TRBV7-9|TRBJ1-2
CASSAAQTGSYGYTF
TGTGCCAGCAGCGCAGCCCAGACAGGCAGCTATGGCTACACCTTC
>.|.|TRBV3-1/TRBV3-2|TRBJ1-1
CASSLQGNTEAFF
TGTGCCAGCAGCCTACAGGGGAACACTGAAGCTTTCTTT
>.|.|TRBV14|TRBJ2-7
CASSQGGYEQYF
TGTGCCAGCAGCCAAGGCGGCTACGAGCAGTACTTC
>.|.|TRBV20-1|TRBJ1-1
CSASPYSEAFF
TGCAGTGCTAGTCCCTACTCCGAAGCTTTCTTT